These T cell receptor beta chains were read from a single sample in a study of T-cell memory formation after mild COVID-19. Each CDR3 protein is one row after TCRdb ran MiXCR on the 5' RACE reads. The sample comprises 210,000 or so distinct CDR3 sequences, approximately 16% of which are singletons, and 2.4% rests with the top ten. The sequenced sample was PBMCs or a T cell subset sorted from them (not recorded which). The receptor set was obtained from an adult woman who had mild COVID-19 (a few samples of this study predate the infection). Cell type and time point are not known. Each CDR3 is given with its conserved first and last residue. Fields, in order: clone size, D gene, V gene, J gene, CDR3 DNA, CDR3 protein. The D gene is left open where the match is weak. Rows give clone size only sometimes, using once, few, many, or a class for an expanded clone.

>.|TRBD1|TRBV9|TRBJ2-4
TGTGCCAGCAGCGAGATGGGACAGCCCTGGGGCATTCAGTACTTC
CASSEMGQPWGIQYF
>.|.|TRBV5-1|TRBJ2-5
TGCGCCAGCAGCCCGCTAGACCCCCGGTACCAAGAGACCCAGTACTTC
CASSPLDPRYQETQYF
>.|.|TRBV24-1|TRBJ1-5
TGTGCCACCAGCCCACGGAGGCCCCAGCATTTT
CATSPRRPQHF
>few|.|TRBV7-3|TRBJ2-1
TGTGCCAGCAGCTTAAGGTTGGGCCAGCTCTCTGGGGATGAGCAGTTCTTC
CASSLRLGQLSGDEQFF
>.|.|TRBV19|TRBJ1-1
TGTGCCAGTAGGCCGCTGGACAGCAGGAACACTGAAGCTTTCTTT
CASRPLDSRNTEAFF
>once|.|TRBV6-5|TRBJ2-2
TGTGCCAGCACCGCAGCCAAGCCCCAAGGGACCGGGGAGCTGTTTTTT
CASTAAKPQGTGELFF
>many|.|TRBV7-3|TRBJ2-7
TGTGCCAGCAGCTCCGATTACGAGCAGTACTTC
CASSSDYEQYF
>many|.|TRBV7-3|TRBJ2-3
TGTGCCAGCAGCTTAACCGGAGATACGCAGTATTTT
CASSLTGDTQYF
>.|TRBD2|TRBV20-1|TRBJ2-3
TGCAGTGCTAGACTAGCGGGAGCCACAGATACGCAGTATTTT
CSARLAGATDTQYF
>few|TRBD1|TRBV29-1|TRBJ2-2
TGCAGCGTAGCCGGGACAGCGATAACCGGGGAGCTGTTTTTT
CSVAGTAITGELFF
>.|TRBD2|TRBV9|TRBJ2-3
TGTGCCAGCAGCGTACAAGGACTAGCGGGGGATACGCAGTATTTT
CASSVQGLAGDTQYF
>.|.|TRBV7-8|TRBJ2-7
TGTGCCAGCAGGATGGGGGTTACCTACGAGCAGTACTTC
CASRMGVTYEQYF